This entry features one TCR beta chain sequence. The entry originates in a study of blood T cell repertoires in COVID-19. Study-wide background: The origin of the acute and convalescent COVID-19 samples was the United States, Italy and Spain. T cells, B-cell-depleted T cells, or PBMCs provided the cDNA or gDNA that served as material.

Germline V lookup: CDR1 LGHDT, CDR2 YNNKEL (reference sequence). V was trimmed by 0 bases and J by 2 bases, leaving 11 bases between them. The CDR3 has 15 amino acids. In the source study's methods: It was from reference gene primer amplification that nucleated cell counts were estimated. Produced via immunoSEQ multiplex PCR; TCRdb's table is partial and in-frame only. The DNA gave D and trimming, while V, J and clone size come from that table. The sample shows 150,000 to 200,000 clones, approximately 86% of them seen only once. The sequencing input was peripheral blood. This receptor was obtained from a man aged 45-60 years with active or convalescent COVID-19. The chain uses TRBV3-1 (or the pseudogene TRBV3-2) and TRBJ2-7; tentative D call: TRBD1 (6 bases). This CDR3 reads CASSQDRGQTYEQYF. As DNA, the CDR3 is TGTGCCAGCAGCCAAGATCGAGGACAGACCTACGAGCAGTACTTC.